Described below is a single T cell receptor (beta chain) sequence and its context. No antigen is known for it. Using a J-beta primer mix together with a sample-barcoded 5' primer, a second PCR was run for about 6 to 11 cycles. Each CDR3 protein gets one entry after TCRdb re-called the 5' RACE reads with MiXCR. The sample contains some 940,000 distinct CDR3 sequences, 25% to 30% of which appear only once. This specimen comes from a study of blood T cells in healthy people across ages. Study context: With template switching, about one barcoded beta molecule was captured per two T cells.

Overall study findings and caveats: Unsorted PBMC input precluded a conclusive naive versus antigen-experienced comparison.

V was pared by 0 bases and J by 3 bases, with 9 bases between. CDR1 is SGHRS, CDR2 YFSETQ, per germline. This CDR3 has 15 amino acids. These sequences were also reported in another study, on T cells of mothers and their children. Per that study: The study found slightly higher but non-significant overlap in related versus unrelated mother-child pairs.

The chain couples TRBV5-1 to TRBJ2-2, with D perhaps matching TRBD1 (6 bases). The source is a woman aged 40 to 50 in good health. Sequencing was performed on blood. Written as DNA, the CDR3 is TGCGCCAGCAGCTTGGACAACAGGGACACCGGGGAGCTGTTTTTT. It yields the protein CASSLDNRDTGELFF.